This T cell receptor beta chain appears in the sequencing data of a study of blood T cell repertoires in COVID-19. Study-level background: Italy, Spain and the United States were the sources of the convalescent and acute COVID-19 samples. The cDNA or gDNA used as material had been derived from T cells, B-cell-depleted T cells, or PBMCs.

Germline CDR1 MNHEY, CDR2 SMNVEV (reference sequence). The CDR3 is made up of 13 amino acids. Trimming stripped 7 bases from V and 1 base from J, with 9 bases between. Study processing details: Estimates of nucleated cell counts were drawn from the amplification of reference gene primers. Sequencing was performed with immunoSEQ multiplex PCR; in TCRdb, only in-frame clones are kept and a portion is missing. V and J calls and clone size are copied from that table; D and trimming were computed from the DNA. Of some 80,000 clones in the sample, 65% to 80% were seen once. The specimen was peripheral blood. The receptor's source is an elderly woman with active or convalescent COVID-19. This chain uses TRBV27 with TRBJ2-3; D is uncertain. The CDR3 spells CASKWAGTDTQYF. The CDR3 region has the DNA TGTGCCAGCAAGTGGGCCGGCACAGATACGCAGTATTTT.